These T cell receptor beta chains were read from a single sample in a study of blood T cell repertoires in COVID-19. Using immunoSEQ multiplex PCR, the repertoire was profiled, and TCRdb retains in-frame clones only, with some absent. The table has about 190,000 clones, around 83% seen once; the top ten hold roughly 6.6%. Sequenced: peripheral blood. The origin of the receptors is a woman in her 40s with acute or convalescent COVID-19. The CDR3 runs from the conserved cysteine through the conserved F or W. Each record gives: clone size, J gene, V gene, D gene, CDR3 DNA, CDR3 protein. A D gene is named only where the DNA matches it firmly. The size entry is marked missing in some rows and otherwise reads once, few, many or a size class.

clone size: .; J gene: TRBJ2-3; V gene: TRBV19; D gene: .; CDR3 DNA: TGTGCCAGTAGTACCATAGACGTAGCGGAGCCCCGGGTAGATACGCAGTATTTT; CDR3 protein: CASSTIDVAEPRVDTQYF
clone size: .; J gene: TRBJ1-2; V gene: TRBV6-1; D gene: .; CDR3 DNA: TGTGCCAGCAGTGAAGCGGGCGGGGACTATGGCTACACCTTC; CDR3 protein: CASSEAGGDYGYTF
clone size: .; J gene: TRBJ1-3; V gene: TRBV5-4; D gene: .; CDR3 DNA: TGTGCCAGCAGCTTACCGGGGGGCGCTGGAAACACCATATATTTT; CDR3 protein: CASSLPGGAGNTIYF
clone size: .; J gene: TRBJ2-1; V gene: TRBV7-6; D gene: .; CDR3 DNA: TGTGCCAGCAGCTCGATTCAGTACAATGAGCAGTTCTTC; CDR3 protein: CASSSIQYNEQFF
clone size: .; J gene: TRBJ2-3; V gene: TRBV3-1/TRBV3-2; D gene: TRBD2; CDR3 DNA: TGTGCCAGCAGCCCGTACACTAGCGGGGGGGCAACAGATACGCAGTATTTT; CDR3 protein: CASSPYTSGGATDTQYF
clone size: .; J gene: TRBJ2-1; V gene: TRBV20-1; D gene: .; CDR3 DNA: TGCAGTGCTAGTCTAGAAGGCAATGAGCAGTTCTTC; CDR3 protein: CSASLEGNEQFF
clone size: .; J gene: TRBJ1-5; V gene: TRBV27; D gene: TRBD1; CDR3 DNA: TGTGCCAGCAGTCCCGGGACAGGGGCCGCTCAGCCCCAGCATTTT; CDR3 protein: CASSPGTGAAQPQHF
clone size: .; J gene: TRBJ1-4; V gene: TRBV13; D gene: .; CDR3 DNA: TGTGCCAGCAGCTTAAGTCTGTCGGGGGTCAATGAAAAACTGTTTTTT; CDR3 protein: CASSLSLSGVNEKLFF
clone size: .; J gene: TRBJ2-7; V gene: TRBV7-9; D gene: .; CDR3 DNA: TGTGCCAGCAGCTTGTCCTTGGGGGGATACGAGCAGTACTTC; CDR3 protein: CASSLSLGGYEQYF
clone size: .; J gene: TRBJ2-1; V gene: TRBV7-2; D gene: TRBD2; CDR3 DNA: TGTGCCAGCAGCTTACTGAGCGGGAGCCTCAATGGGGGTGAGCAGTTCTTC; CDR3 protein: CASSLLSGSLNGGEQFF
clone size: few; J gene: TRBJ1-6; V gene: TRBV6-4; D gene: .; CDR3 DNA: TGTGCCAGCAGTGACTCCTCTAATTCACCCCTCCACTTT; CDR3 protein: CASSDSSNSPLHF
clone size: .; J gene: TRBJ2-7; V gene: TRBV5-5; D gene: TRBD1; CDR3 DNA: TGTGCCAGCAGCTTGGGACAGGGGGCGCGTGAGCAGTACTTC; CDR3 protein: CASSLGQGAREQYF
clone size: .; J gene: TRBJ2-1; V gene: TRBV5-1; D gene: TRBD2; CDR3 DNA: TGCGCCAGCAGCTTGGGGGCGGGAGGCCCCAATGAGCAGTTCTTC; CDR3 protein: CASSLGAGGPNEQFF
clone size: .; J gene: TRBJ1-1; V gene: TRBV28; D gene: TRBD1; CDR3 DNA: TGTGCCAGCAGTTCGGGACAGGGGGCGTTTGGGGCTTTCTTT; CDR3 protein: CASSSGQGAFGAFF
clone size: .; J gene: TRBJ2-7; V gene: TRBV20-1; D gene: .; CDR3 DNA: TGCAGTGCTAGTCTTCAGGATACCTACGAGCAGTACTTC; CDR3 protein: CSASLQDTYEQYF
clone size: .; J gene: TRBJ1-6; V gene: TRBV28; D gene: .; CDR3 DNA: TGTGCCAGCAGGAGAAGACACAGCTCCTATAATTCACCCCTCCACTTT; CDR3 protein: CASRRRHSSYNSPLHF
clone size: .; J gene: TRBJ1-1; V gene: TRBV5-1; D gene: .; CDR3 DNA: TGCGCCAGCAGCTTGGCGGTCCTCAACACTGAAGCTTTCTTT; CDR3 protein: CASSLAVLNTEAFF
clone size: once; J gene: TRBJ2-7; V gene: TRBV14; D gene: .; CDR3 DNA: TGTGCCAGCAGCCAATCGGCCTACGAGCAGTACTTC; CDR3 protein: CASSQSAYEQYF
clone size: .; J gene: TRBJ1-4; V gene: TRBV19; D gene: .; CDR3 DNA: TGTGCCAGTAGTATGCGGCGTGAAAAACTGTTTTTT; CDR3 protein: CASSMRREKLFF
clone size: .; J gene: TRBJ1-4; V gene: TRBV27; D gene: .; CDR3 DNA: TGTGCCAGCAGTCTACTATTCCCCGGTGGGAGAGGTGAAAAACTGTTTTTT; CDR3 protein: CASSLLFPGGRGEKLFF
clone size: .; J gene: TRBJ2-3; V gene: TRBV2; D gene: TRBD1; CDR3 DNA: TGTGCCAGCAGTTCTGGACAGGGAGGCAGAGGGGATACGCAGTATTTT; CDR3 protein: CASSSGQGGRGDTQYF
clone size: .; J gene: TRBJ1-6; V gene: TRBV5-1; D gene: TRBD1; CDR3 DNA: TGCGCCAGTAGGGACAGCCAGTCACCCCTCCACTTT; CDR3 protein: CASRDSQSPLHF
clone size: .; J gene: TRBJ2-5; V gene: TRBV12-1; D gene: .; CDR3 DNA: TGTGCCAGCAGCTCTGATCCGGGACTAGGGACCCAGTACTTC; CDR3 protein: CASSSDPGLGTQYF
clone size: .; J gene: TRBJ2-5; V gene: TRBV27; D gene: TRBD2; CDR3 DNA: TGTGCCAGCAGCAAGCAGCAGGGACTAGCGCCGGAGACCCAGTACTTC; CDR3 protein: CASSKQQGLAPETQYF
clone size: .; J gene: TRBJ2-3; V gene: TRBV19; D gene: TRBD1; CDR3 DNA: TGTGCCAGTAGCCAAGACAGGGGGGCCACAGATACGCAGTATTTT; CDR3 protein: CASSQDRGATDTQYF
clone size: once; J gene: TRBJ2-2; V gene: TRBV6-5; D gene: .; CDR3 DNA: TGTGCCCTCCAAACACCCAATCTTAACACCGGGGAGCTGTTTTTT; CDR3 protein: CALQTPNLNTGELFF
clone size: .; J gene: TRBJ2-7; V gene: TRBV6-6; D gene: TRBD2; CDR3 DNA: TGTGCCAGCACCTCAAAAGGGACTAGTCTGTCCTACGAGCAGTACTTC; CDR3 protein: CASTSKGTSLSYEQYF